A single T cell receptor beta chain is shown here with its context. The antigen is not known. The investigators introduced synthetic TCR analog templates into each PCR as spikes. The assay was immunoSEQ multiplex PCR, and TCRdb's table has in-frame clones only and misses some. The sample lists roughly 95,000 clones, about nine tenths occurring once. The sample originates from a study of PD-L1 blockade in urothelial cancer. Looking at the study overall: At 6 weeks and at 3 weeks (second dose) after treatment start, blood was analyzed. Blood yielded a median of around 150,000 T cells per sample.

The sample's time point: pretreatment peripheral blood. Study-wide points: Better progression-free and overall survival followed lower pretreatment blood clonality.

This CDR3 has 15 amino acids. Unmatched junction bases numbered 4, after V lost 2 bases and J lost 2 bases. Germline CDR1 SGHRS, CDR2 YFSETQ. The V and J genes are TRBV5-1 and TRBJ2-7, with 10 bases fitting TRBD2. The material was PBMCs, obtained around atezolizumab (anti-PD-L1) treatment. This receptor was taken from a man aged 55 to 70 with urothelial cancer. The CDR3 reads CASSLLAGSTYEQYF. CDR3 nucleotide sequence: TGCGCCAGCAGCTTACTAGCGGGGAGTACCTACGAGCAGTACTTC.